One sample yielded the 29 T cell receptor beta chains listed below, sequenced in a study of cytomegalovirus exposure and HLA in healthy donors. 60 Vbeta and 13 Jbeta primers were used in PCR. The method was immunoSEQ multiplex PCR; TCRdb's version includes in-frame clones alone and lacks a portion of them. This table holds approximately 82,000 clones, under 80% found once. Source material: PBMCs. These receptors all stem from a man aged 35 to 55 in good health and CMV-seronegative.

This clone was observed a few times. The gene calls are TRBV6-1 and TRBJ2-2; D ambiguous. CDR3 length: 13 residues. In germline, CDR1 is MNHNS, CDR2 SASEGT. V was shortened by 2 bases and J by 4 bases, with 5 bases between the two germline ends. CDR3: CASSESSTGELFF. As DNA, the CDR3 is TGTGCCAGCAGTGAAAGTAGCACCGGGGAGCTGTTTTTT.

CDR3 bases: TGTGCCAGCAGCAAGAGGGGGACAGGTGAAAAACTGTTTTTT. It translates to CASSKRGTGEKLFF. This chain links TRBV14 with TRBJ1-4, with TRBD1 identical over 8 bases. The CDR3 runs 14 residues. J was trimmed by 7 bases and V by 5 bases; bases with no gene match: 6. From germline, CDR1 is SGHDN and CDR2 FVKESK.

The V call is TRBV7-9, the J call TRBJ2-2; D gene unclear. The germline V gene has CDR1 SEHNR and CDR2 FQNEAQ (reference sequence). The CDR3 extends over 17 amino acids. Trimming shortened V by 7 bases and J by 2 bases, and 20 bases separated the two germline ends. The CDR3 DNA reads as TGTGCCAGCACCCTTATGAAGAATAGCCTTAACACCGGGGAGCTGTTTTTT. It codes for CASTLMKNSLNTGELFF.

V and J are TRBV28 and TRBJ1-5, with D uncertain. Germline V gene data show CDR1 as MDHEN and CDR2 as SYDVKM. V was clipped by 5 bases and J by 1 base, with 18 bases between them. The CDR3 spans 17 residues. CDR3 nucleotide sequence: TGTGCCAGCAGTGAAAGCGGCCTCCTGGGGAGCAATCAGCCCCAGCATTTT. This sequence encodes CASSESGLLGSNQPQHF.

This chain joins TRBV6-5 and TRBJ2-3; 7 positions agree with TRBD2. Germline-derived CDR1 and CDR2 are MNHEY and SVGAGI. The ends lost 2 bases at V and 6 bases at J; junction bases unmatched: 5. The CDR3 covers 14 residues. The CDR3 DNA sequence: TGTGCCAGCAGTTACAGGGAGGGTGTGGATACGCAGTATTTT. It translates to CASSYREGVDTQYF.

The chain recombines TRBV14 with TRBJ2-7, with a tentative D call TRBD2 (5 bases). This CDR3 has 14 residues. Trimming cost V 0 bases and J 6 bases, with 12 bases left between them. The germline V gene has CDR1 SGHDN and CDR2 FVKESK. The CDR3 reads CASSQDGVGSEQYF. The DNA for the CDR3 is TGTGCCAGCAGCCAAGATGGGGTTGGGAGCGAGCAGTACTTC.

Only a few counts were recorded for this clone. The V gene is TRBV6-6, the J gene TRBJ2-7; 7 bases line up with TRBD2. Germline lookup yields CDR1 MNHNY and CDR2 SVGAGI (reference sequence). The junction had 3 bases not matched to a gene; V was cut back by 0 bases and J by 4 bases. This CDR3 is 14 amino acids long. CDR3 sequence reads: CASSYSREGYEQYF. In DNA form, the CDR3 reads TGTGCCAGCAGTTACTCGAGGGAGGGATACGAGCAGTACTTC.

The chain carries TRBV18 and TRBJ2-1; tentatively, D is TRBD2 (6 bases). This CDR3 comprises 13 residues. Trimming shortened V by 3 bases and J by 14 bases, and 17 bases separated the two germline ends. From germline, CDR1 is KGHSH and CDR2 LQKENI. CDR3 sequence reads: CASSPEQEGRKFF. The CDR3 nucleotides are TGTGCCAGCTCACCTGAACAGGAGGGGAGGAAGTTCTTC. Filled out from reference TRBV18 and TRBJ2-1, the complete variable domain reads NAGVMQNPRHLVRRRGQEARLRCSPMKGHSHVYWYRQLPEEGLKFMVYLQKENIIDESGMPKERFSAEFPKEGPSILRIQQVVRGDSAAYFCASSPEQEGRKFFGPGTRLTVL.

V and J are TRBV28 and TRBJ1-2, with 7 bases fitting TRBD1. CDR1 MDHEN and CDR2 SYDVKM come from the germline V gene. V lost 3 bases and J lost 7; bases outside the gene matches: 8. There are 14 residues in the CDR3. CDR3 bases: TGTGCCAGCAGTTTCCGGGACAGCCGACCTGGCTACACCTTC. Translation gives CASSFRDSRPGYTF.

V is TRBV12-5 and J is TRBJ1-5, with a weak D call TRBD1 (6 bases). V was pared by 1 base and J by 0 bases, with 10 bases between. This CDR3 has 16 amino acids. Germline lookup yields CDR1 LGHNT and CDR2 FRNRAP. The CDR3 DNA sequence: TGTGCTAGTGGTTTGGCGCAGGGGTATAGCAATCAGCCCCAGCATTTT. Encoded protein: CASGLAQGYSNQPQHF.

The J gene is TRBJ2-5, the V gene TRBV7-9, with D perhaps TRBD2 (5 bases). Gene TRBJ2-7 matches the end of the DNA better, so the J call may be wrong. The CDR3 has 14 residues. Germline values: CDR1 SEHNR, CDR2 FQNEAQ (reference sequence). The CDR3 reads CASSFDYLSYEQYF. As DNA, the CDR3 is TGTGCCAGCAGCTTCGACTACCTGTCCTACGAGCAGTACTTC.

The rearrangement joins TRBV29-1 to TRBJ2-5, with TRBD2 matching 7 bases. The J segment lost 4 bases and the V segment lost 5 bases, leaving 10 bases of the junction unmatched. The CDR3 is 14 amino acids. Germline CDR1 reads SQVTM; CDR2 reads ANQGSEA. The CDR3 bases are TGCAGCGTTAGGATAGCGGGCTTCCGAGAGACCCAGTACTTC. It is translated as CSVRIAGFRETQYF.

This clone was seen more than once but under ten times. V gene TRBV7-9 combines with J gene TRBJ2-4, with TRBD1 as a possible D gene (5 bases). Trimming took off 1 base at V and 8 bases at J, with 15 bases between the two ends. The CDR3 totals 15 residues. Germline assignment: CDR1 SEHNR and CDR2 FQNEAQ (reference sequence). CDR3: CASSLVSGKVDIQYF. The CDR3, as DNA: TGTGCCAGCAGCTTAGTCTCAGGGAAAGTAGACATTCAGTACTTC.

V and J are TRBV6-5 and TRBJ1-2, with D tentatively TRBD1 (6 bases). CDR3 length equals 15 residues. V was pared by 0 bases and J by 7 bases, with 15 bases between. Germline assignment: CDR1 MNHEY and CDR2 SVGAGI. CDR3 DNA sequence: TGTGCCAGCAGTTACTCGATGAACAGGGTTAGTGGCTACACCTTC. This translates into CASSYSMNRVSGYTF.

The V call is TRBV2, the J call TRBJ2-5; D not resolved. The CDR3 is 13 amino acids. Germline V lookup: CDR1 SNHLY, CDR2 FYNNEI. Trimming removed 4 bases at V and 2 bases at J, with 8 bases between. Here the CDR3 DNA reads TGTGCCAGCAGTGGTTCAAATCAAGAGACCCAGTACTTC. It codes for CASSGSNQETQYF.

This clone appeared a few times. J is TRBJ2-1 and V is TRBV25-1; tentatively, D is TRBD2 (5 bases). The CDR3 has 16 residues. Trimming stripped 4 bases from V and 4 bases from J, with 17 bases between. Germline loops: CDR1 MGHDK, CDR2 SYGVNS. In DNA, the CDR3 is TGTGCCAGCAGTGGGTATAGCGAACGCCTTTACAATGAGCAGTTCTTC. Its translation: CASSGYSERLYNEQFF. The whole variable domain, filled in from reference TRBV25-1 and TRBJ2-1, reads EADIYQTPRYLVIGTGKKITLECSQTMGHDKMYWYQQDPGMELHLIHYSYGVNSTEKGDLSSESTVSRIRTEHFPLTLESARPSHTSQYLCASSGYSERLYNEQFFGPGTRLTVL.

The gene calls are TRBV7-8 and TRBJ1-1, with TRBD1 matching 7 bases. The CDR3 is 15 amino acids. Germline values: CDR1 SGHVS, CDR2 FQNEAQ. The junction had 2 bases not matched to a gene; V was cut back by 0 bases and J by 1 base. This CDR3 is CASSLATGTNTEAFF. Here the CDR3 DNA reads TGTGCCAGCAGCTTAGCGACAGGGACGAACACTGAAGCTTTCTTT.

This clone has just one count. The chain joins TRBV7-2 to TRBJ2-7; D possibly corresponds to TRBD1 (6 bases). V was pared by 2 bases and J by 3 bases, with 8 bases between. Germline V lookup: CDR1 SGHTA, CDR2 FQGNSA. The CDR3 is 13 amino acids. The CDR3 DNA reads TGTGCCAGCAGCTTAACACAGGGCTACGAGCAGTACTTC. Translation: CASSLTQGYEQYF.

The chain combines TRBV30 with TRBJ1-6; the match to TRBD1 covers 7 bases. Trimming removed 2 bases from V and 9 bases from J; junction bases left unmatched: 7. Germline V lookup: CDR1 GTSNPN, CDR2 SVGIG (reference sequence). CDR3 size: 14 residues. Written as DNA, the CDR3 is TGTGCCTGGAGTAAGGGGGCGAAGGGTTCACCCCTCCACTTT. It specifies CAWSKGAKGSPLHF.

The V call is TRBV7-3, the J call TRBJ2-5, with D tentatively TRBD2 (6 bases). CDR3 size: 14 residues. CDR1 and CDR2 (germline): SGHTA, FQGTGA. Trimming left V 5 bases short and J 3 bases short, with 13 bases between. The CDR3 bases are TGTGCCAGCAGCAAAGGAGGGCAGAAAGAGACCCAGTACTTC. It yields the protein CASSKGGQKETQYF.

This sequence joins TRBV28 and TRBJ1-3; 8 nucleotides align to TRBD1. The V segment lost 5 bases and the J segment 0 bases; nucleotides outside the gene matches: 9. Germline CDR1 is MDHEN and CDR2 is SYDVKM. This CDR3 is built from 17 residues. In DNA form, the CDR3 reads TGTGCCAGCAGTGCTCGACAGGGGCGACCCTCTGGAAACACCATATATTTT. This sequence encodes CASSARQGRPSGNTIYF. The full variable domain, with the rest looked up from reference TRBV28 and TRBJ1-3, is DVKVTQSSRYLVKRTGEKVFLECVQDMDHENMFWYRQDPGLGLRLIYFSYDVKMKEKGDIPEGYSVSREKKERFSLILESASTNQTSMYLCASSARQGRPSGNTIYFGEGSWLTVV.

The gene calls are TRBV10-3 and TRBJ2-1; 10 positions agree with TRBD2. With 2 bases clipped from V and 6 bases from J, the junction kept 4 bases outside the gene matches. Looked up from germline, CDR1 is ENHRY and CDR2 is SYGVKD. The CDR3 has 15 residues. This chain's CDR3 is CAISEESGRVNEQFF. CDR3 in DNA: TGTGCCATCAGTGAGGAAAGCGGGAGGGTCAATGAGCAGTTCTTC.

CDR3 amino acids: CAWSRTVHTGELFF. The DNA of the CDR3 is TGTGCCTGGTCCCGGACAGTCCACACCGGGGAGCTGTTTTTT. V usage is TRBV30 and J usage is TRBJ2-2, with D tentatively TRBD1 (6 bases). There are 14 residues in the CDR3. V dropped 5 bases and J dropped 3 bases, with 13 bases sitting between them. Germline CDR1 and CDR2: GTSNPN and SVGIG (reference sequence).

DNA of the CDR3: TGTGCCAGCAGTGGATCACTAGCGGGAGGGCGGTCCTACAATGAGCAGTTCTTC. Translation gives CASSGSLAGGRSYNEQFF. The rearrangement joins TRBV6-1 to TRBJ2-1, with 13 bases identical to TRBD2. This CDR3 spans 18 amino acids. V shed 4 bases, J shed 1 base, and the junction held 7 bases outside the gene matches. Per germline, CDR1 MNHNS and CDR2 SASEGT.

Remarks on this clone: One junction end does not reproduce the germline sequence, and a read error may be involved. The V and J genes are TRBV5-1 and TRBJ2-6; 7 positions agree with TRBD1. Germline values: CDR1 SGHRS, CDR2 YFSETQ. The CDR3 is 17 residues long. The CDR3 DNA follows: TGCGCCAGCAGCTTAGGACAGGTTTACTCTGGGGCCAACGGCCTGACTTTC. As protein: CASSLGQVYSGANGLTF.

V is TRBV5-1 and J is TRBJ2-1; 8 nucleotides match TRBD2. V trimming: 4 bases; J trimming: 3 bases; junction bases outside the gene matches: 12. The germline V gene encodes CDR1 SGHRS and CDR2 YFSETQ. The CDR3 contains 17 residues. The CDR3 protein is CASSLYPPSGSYNEQFF. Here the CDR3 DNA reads TGCGCCAGCAGCCTATACCCCCCCAGCGGGAGCTACAATGAGCAGTTCTTC.

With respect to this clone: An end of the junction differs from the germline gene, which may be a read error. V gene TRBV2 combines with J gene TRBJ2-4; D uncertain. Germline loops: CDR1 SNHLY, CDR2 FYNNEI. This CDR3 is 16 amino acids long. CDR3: CASRQVTSWAKNSQYF. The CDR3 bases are TGTGCCAGCAGACAAGTCACCTCCTGGGCCAAAAACAGTCAGTACTTC.

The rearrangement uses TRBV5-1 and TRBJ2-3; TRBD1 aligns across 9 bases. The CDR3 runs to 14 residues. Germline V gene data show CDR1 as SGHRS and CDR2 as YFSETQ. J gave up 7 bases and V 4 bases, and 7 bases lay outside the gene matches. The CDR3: CASSTGTGRNTQYF. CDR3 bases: TGCGCCAGCAGCACCGGGACAGGGCGGAATACGCAGTATTTT.

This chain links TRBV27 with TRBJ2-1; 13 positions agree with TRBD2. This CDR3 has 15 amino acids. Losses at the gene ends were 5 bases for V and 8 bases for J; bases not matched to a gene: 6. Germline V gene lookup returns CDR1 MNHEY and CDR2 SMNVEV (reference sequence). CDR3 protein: CASSPGLAGVYEQFF. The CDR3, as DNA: TGTGCCAGCAGTCCCGGACTAGCGGGAGTGTATGAGCAGTTCTTC.